This TCR beta chain was sequenced in a study of blood T cell repertoires in COVID-19. This clone has ten or more counts. Germline V lookup: CDR1 MNHEY, CDR2 SVGAGI. Trimming took off 6 bases at V and 2 bases at J, with 13 bases between the two ends. CDR3 length: 15 amino acids. The repertoire was sequenced with immunoSEQ multiplex PCR; TCRdb's copy has only in-frame clones and lacks some. The sample holds 150,000 to 200,000 clones, 70% to 85% seen once. The sequenced sample consisted of PBMCs or T cells enriched from blood (not recorded which). This receptor was identified in a woman aged 45-65 years who had recovered from COVID-19. V gene TRBV6-5 combines with J gene TRBJ2-2; tentatively, D is TRBD2 (6 bases). The CDR3 reads CASSLYAGNTGELFF. DNA for the CDR3: TGTGCCAGCAGCCTCTATGCGGGAAACACCGGGGAGCTGTTTTTT.